One TCR beta chain is described in this entry. Its antigen is still unknown. Base qualities are not recorded, but no much larger clone differs from it by a single base. The entry originates in a study of Graves' ophthalmopathy and Graves' hyperthyroidism (dated by TCRdb to the late 2010s). Notes on the research overall: Peripheral blood was collected at initial diagnosis, before any treatment. TCR beta repertoire signatures were used to distinguish Graves' ophthalmopathy from Graves' hyperthyroidism and to predict progression to ophthalmopathy. In total, approximately 130 blood samples were TCR-sequenced: roughly 45 ophthalmopathy, about 75 hyperthyroidism and around 17 hyperthyroidism-to-ophthalmopathy patients. To explore V-J signatures that separate ophthalmopathy from hyperthyroidism, a discovery set of 95 to 100 patients was enrolled, consisting of about 45 with ophthalmopathy and around 60 with stable hyperthyroidism. In five to seven hyperthyroidism patients, T-cell repertoires of thyroid tissue and blood were compared. For independent validation, a separate cohort was made up of roughly 19 hyperthyroidism patients plus 17 patients who later progressed from hyperthyroidism to ophthalmopathy. After sampling, hyperthyroidism patients received methimazole starting at 30 mg daily, and ophthalmopathy patients received high-dose intravenous methylprednisolone. Results and caveats for the whole study, not just this receptor: Among expanded thyroid clonotypes with frequency above 0.001, most also showed up in blood, which suggests that blood repertoires may reflect the thyroid immune response. In cross-validation, the 13-signature model distinguished ophthalmopathy from stable hyperthyroidism with about 88% sensitivity and about 84% specificity, and in the test set the corresponding values were approximately 80% and 68%. In validation, the model predicted ophthalmopathy progression with about 71% sensitivity and roughly 72% specificity; some 13 predicted patients were CT-confirmed with GO in a median of approximately 6.2 months. No statistical method was used to predetermine the sample size, and group allocation was not hidden from the investigators.

For repertoire sequencing, TCR beta CDR3 regions were amplified from RNA transcripts. HTBI primers and the Qiagen OneStep RT-PCR kit were used in a first-round RT-PCR, which was followed by a second-round multiplex PCR, size selection and purification. The libraries underwent paired-end sequencing with 100 bp reads on an Illumina HiSeq2000. The study's processing was this. Reads were processed with SOAPnuke, discarding reads with adapters, uncalled bases, mean Phred below 15, or no exact constant-primer or identifier match. COPE v1.2.5 was used to merge the high-quality paired reads. Each unique nucleotide sequence was defined as a clonotype, and clonotypes were aligned to IMGT TRB V, D and J references with MiTCR v1.1. Analysis was restricted to V-J combinations with a frequency above 0.0001, which covered about 99% of repertoires. For each V-J combination, a TCR clonal expansion and chaos score was defined as the ratio of F50 clonal expansion to chaos observed in the TCRdist matrix. Welch's t-statistics and random forest were used to reduce the features to 10 to 15 V-J combinations, which were then used as input to a naive Bayes classifier. Thyroid-blood repertoire similarity was quantified with the Morisita-Horn index. TCRdb redid the processing of the public reads, applying fastp at Q25 and MiXCR, and retained in-frame beta chains. Rows are unified per CDR3 protein, each entry keeping the most common DNA and genes. These V and J calls are TCRdb output, not the study's own analysis. The sample profile shows about 740,000 distinct CDR3 sequences; 40% of them were found once. About 40% of the sample is held by the ten biggest clonotypes.

Patients with ophthalmopathy had moderately to severely active disease, with a Clinical Activity Score of 3 or more, a NOSPECS grade of 4 or more, and a disease duration of less than 3 months. Patients were excluded if they had other autoimmune diseases, uncontrolled infections, pregnancy or lactation. Diagnosis was based on clinical symptoms, serum thyroxine, TRAb, thyroid ultrasound and orbital computed tomography. PBMCs were isolated from around 10 ml of fresh peripheral blood by Ficoll-Paque density gradient centrifugation. Total RNA was extracted with Trizol reagent and quality-checked on an Agilent 2100 Bioanalyzer. Compared with germline, V lacks 9 bases and J lacks 0 bases; bases without a gene match: 8. Measured from the cysteine to the phenylalanine, the CDR3 is 16 residues long. Here the CDR3 DNA is all that survives: 48 bases in frame from base 1. The germline V gene (reference sequence) supplies CDR1 LNHDA and CDR2 SQIVND.

Sequencing was done on a sample of peripheral blood. The source is an adult man with Graves' ophthalmopathy. Rearrangement joined TRBV19 to TRBJ1-1; TRBD1 lines up with 12 middle nucleotides. The sequenced DNA is TGTGCCAGCAGTGGGACAGGGGGCAAAATGAACACTGAAGCTTTCTTT. Translated, this is CASSGTGGKMNTEAFF.